The rows below give T cell receptor beta chains drawn from one sample of a study of T-cell memory formation after mild COVID-19. TCRdb re-derived calls from the 5' RACE reads in MiXCR, one entry per CDR3 protein. The sample holds a few hundred thousand distinct CDR3 sequences; roughly 15% are singletons and the top ten take around 23%. Sequencing input: PBMCs or a T cell subset sorted from them (not recorded which). The receptors derive from a man between 18 and 29 years old who had mild COVID-19 (a few samples of this study predate the infection). Cell type and time point are not known. Each CDR3 is given with its conserved first and last residue. D genes are given only for firm matches. Expanded clones are given a class, and other clones once, few, many or no size at all.

TRBV5-1	TRBJ2-1	NA	few	TGCGCCAGCCGGCGCGGGGTCAATGAGCAGTTCTTC	CASRRGVNEQFF
TRBV9	TRBJ2-4	NA	NA	TGTGCCAGCAGCGTAGAAGGGTCGGGGACAACGTACTTC	CASSVEGSGTTYF
TRBV4-3	TRBJ2-2	TRBD1	many	TGCGCCAGCAGCCACGGGACAGGGGAGAACACCGGGGAGCTGTTTTTT	CASSHGTGENTGELFF
TRBV5-4	TRBJ1-2	TRBD1	few	TGTGCCAGCAGCCACCAGACAGGGGGAGGTGGCTACACCTTC	CASSHQTGGGGYTF
TRBV7-2	TRBJ2-3	NA	few	TGTGCCAGCAGCTTAGCGAGGGCCTCAGATACGCAGTATTTT	CASSLARASDTQYF
TRBV7-3	TRBJ2-2	TRBD1	few	TGTGCCAGCAGCCGGACAGGGGAGGACACCGGGGAGCTGTTTTTT	CASSRTGEDTGELFF
TRBV6-5	TRBJ2-3	TRBD2	NA	TGTGCCAGCAGGGGACTAGCGGGGGCAGATACGCAGTATTTT	CASRGLAGADTQYF
TRBV12-3/TRBV12-4	TRBJ2-5	NA	NA	TGTGCCAGCAGACAAAGGGGTTTGAGGGAGACCCAGTACTTC	CASRQRGLRETQYF
TRBV15	TRBJ2-5	NA	many	TGTGCCACCAGCAGAGATTTGGAGACCCAGTACTTC	CATSRDLETQYF
TRBV6-2/TRBV6-3	TRBJ2-3	NA	many	TGTGCCAGCAGTTACTCGGTGGGGGGCCGGAGATATACGCAGTATTTT	CASSYSVGGRRYTQYF
TRBV6-5	TRBJ2-2	TRBD1	NA	TGTGCCAGCAGTTATGGGACAGTCACCGGGGAGCTGTTTTTT	CASSYGTVTGELFF
TRBV7-6	TRBJ1-5	NA	few	TGTGCCAGCAGCCCCCAGGGAGGGCGAGGTTGGAGCAATCAGCCCCAGCATTTT	CASSPQGGRGWSNQPQHF
TRBV9	TRBJ2-5	NA	few	TGTGCCAGCAGCGGAGGAGGTCTTCTTGCGGTAGAGACCCAGTACTTC	CASSGGGLLAVETQYF